These T cell receptor beta chains were read from a single sample in a study of cytomegalovirus exposure and HLA in healthy donors. TCRdb keeps only in-frame clones here, not all; method: immunoSEQ multiplex PCR. The table counts 50,000 to 70,000 clones; about 9.2% lies in the top ten. The sequenced material came from PBMCs. These receptors came from a man aged 50 or older in good health and CMV-seropositive. Both conserved end residues are part of each CDR3. Each record gives: CDR3 length, clone size, V gene, J gene, D gene, CDR3 protein, CDR3 DNA. D genes are given only for firm matches. Clone size is given for some rows only: seen once, a few or many times, or a class if the clone is expanded.

14	medium-sized	TRBV5-5	TRBJ2-1	.	CASSLGGRYNEQFF	TGTGCCAGCAGCTTGGGGGGGAGGTACAATGAGCAGTTCTTC
15	.	TRBV7-8	TRBJ2-7	TRBD2	CASSLKLAGVGEQYF	TGTGCCAGCAGCTTAAAATTAGCGGGAGTAGGTGAGCAGTACTTC
16	.	TRBV4-1	TRBJ2-2	TRBD2	CASSQTSGRAPGELFF	TGCGCCAGCAGCCAAACTAGCGGGAGGGCCCCCGGGGAGCTGTTTTTT
16	.	TRBV30	TRBJ2-3	TRBD2	CAWSLRLAGGINTQYF	TGTGCCTGGAGTCTGAGACTAGCGGGGGGAATTAATACGCAGTATTTT
13	.	TRBV7-9	TRBJ2-5	.	CASSLSDQETQYF	TGTGCCAGCAGCTTGTCGGACCAAGAGACCCAGTACTTC
15	.	TRBV29-1	TRBJ1-1	.	CSVEDHGTRNTEAFF	TGCAGCGTTGAAGATCATGGCACCCGGAACACTGAAGCTTTCTTT
16	.	TRBV4-3	TRBJ2-1	TRBD2	CASSQGSGGWSNEQFF	TGCGCCAGCAGCCAGGGAAGCGGGGGATGGAGCAATGAGCAGTTCTTC
16	.	TRBV7-2	TRBJ2-2	.	CASSSAGGRRTGELFF	TGTGCCAGCAGCTCTGCAGGGGGGCGCCGTACCGGGGAGCTGTTTTTT
13	.	TRBV7-9	TRBJ2-3	.	CASSFTGNQTQYF	TGTGCCAGCAGCTTCACAGGGAATCAGACGCAGTATTTT
16	.	TRBV29-1	TRBJ2-6	.	CSVIAFQSPGANVLTF	TGCAGCGTTATAGCGTTCCAGAGCCCGGGGGCCAACGTCCTGACTTTC
15	.	TRBV6-5	TRBJ2-7	TRBD1	CASSYRQGARDEQYF	TGTGCCAGCAGTTACAGGCAGGGGGCGCGAGACGAGCAGTACTTC
15	.	TRBV4-3	TRBJ2-7	TRBD1	CASSPTKDRGYEQYF	TGCGCCAGCAGCCCGACGAAGGACAGGGGCTACGAGCAGTACTTC
14	.	TRBV7-3	TRBJ2-7	.	CASSLGGALYEQYF	TGTGCCAGCAGCTTAGGCGGGGCCCTCTACGAGCAGTACTTC
17	.	TRBV5-6	TRBJ2-1	.	CASSLNFALPPNNEQFF	TGTGCCAGCAGCTTGAACTTTGCACTACCTCCCAACAATGAGCAGTTCTTC
15	.	TRBV4-3	TRBJ1-3	.	CASSQEGHSGNTIYF	TGCGCCAGCAGCCAAGAAGGACACTCTGGAAACACCATATATTTT
14	.	TRBV28	TRBJ2-7	.	CASSLATGIKEQYF	TGTGCCAGCAGTTTAGCGACAGGAATTAAGGAGCAGTACTTC
15	.	TRBV21-1	TRBJ2-7	.	CASSPNPGTAYEQYF	TGTGCCAGCAGCCCTAACCCCGGGACAGCCTACGAGCAGTACTTC
12	.	TRBV19	TRBJ1-6	.	CASSTPKGPLHF	TGTGCCAGTAGTACTCCGAAGGGGCCCCTCCACTTT
16	.	TRBV5-1	TRBJ2-5	TRBD2	CASSLAPGLGQETQYF	TGCGCCAGCAGCTTGGCCCCGGGACTAGGACAAGAGACCCAGTACTTC
15	.	TRBV6-5	TRBJ2-3	TRBD2	CASSTQREVADTQYF	TGTGCCAGCAGTACCCAGCGGGAGGTGGCAGATACGCAGTATTTT
15	.	TRBV4-2	TRBJ2-7	.	CASSHPWQGSYEQYF	TGTGCCAGCAGCCACCCCTGGCAGGGCTCCTACGAGCAGTACTTC
18	.	TRBV9	TRBJ2-2	TRBD1	CASSVGSRDRANTGELFF	TGTGCCAGCAGCGTAGGCTCCCGGGACAGGGCGAACACCGGGGAGCTGTTTTTT
14	.	TRBV4-1	TRBJ1-5	TRBD1	CASSQGAGGQPQHF	TGCGCCAGCAGCCAAGGGGCAGGGGGACAGCCCCAGCATTTT
14	.	TRBV18	TRBJ2-7	TRBD1	CASSPGQVSYEQYF	TGTGCCAGCTCACCAGGACAGGTGTCCTACGAGCAGTACTTC
15	.	TRBV4-3	TRBJ1-1	.	CASSQEVGGYTEAFF	TGCGCCAGCAGCCAAGAGGTGGGGGGATACACTGAAGCTTTCTTT
19	.	TRBV13	TRBJ2-3	TRBD2	CASSTLLRGGASNTDTQYF	TGTGCCAGCAGCACCCTTTTGCGCGGGGGGGCCTCGAACACAGATACGCAGTATTTT
13	.	TRBV2	TRBJ1-2	.	CASSPDSNYGYTF	TGTGCCAGCAGTCCGGACAGTAACTATGGCTACACCTTC
15	.	TRBV19	TRBJ2-2	.	CASQKSRGNTGELFF	TGTGCCAGTCAAAAAAGTCGGGGAAACACCGGGGAGCTGTTTTTT
15	.	TRBV5-4	TRBJ2-1	TRBD2	CASSLTSGGAQEQFF	TGTGCCAGCAGCTTGACTAGCGGGGGGGCCCAGGAGCAGTTCTTC
13	.	TRBV10-3	TRBJ2-7	.	CAISSFTEGEQYF	TGTGCCATCTCTAGTTTCACGGAGGGCGAGCAGTACTTC
13	.	TRBV6-1	TRBJ1-5	TRBD1	CASSPDRDQPQHF	TGTGCCAGCAGCCCAGACAGGGATCAGCCCCAGCATTTT
11	.	TRBV5-6	TRBJ2-7	TRBD1	CASSSGTGVIF	TGTGCCAGCAGCTCTGGGACAGGGGTAATATTC
15	.	TRBV6-6	TRBJ2-7	TRBD1	CASSLSGTGDYEQYF	TGTGCCAGCAGTCTCTCCGGGACAGGGGACTACGAGCAGTACTTC
13	.	TRBV18	TRBJ2-3	.	CASSDRHTDTQYF	TGTGCCAGCTCAGACAGGCACACAGATACGCAGTATTTT
16	.	TRBV11-2	TRBJ2-5	TRBD2	CASSPWPSGAVKTQYF	TGTGCCAGCAGCCCTTGGCCTAGCGGGGCCGTAAAGACCCAGTACTTC
15	.	TRBV28	TRBJ1-5	TRBD1	CASSSGQGLGQPQHF	TGTGCCAGCAGTTCCGGACAGGGACTCGGTCAGCCCCAGCATTTT
15	.	TRBV23-1	TRBJ2-7	TRBD1	CASSRTGLEPYEQYF	TGCGCCAGCAGTCGGACAGGGCTGGAGCCCTACGAGCAGTACTTC
13	.	TRBV18	TRBJ2-5	.	CASSLQGGETQYF	TGTGCCAGCTCTCTCCAGGGCGGAGAGACCCAGTACTTC
15	.	TRBV6-5	TRBJ2-7	.	CASSYGRVDRNEQYF	TGTGCCAGCAGTTACGGACGAGTAGACAGGAACGAGCAGTACTTC
13	.	TRBV19	TRBJ2-7	.	CASSANRAYEQYF	TGTGCCAGTAGTGCAAACCGGGCCTACGAGCAGTACTTC
16	.	TRBV7-7	TRBJ2-2	TRBD1	CASSSKTGLGTGELFF	TGTGCTAGCAGCTCCAAGACAGGGCTTGGCACCGGGGAGCTGTTTTTT
15	.	TRBV7-2	TRBJ1-4	.	CASSLAQGLVEKLFF	TGTGCCAGCAGCTTAGCCCAGGGGCTGGTGGAAAAACTGTTTTTT
14	.	TRBV19	TRBJ1-5	TRBD1	CASSSGGGNQPQHF	TGTGCCAGTAGTTCAGGGGGCGGGAATCAGCCCCAGCATTTT
17	.	TRBV18	TRBJ1-6	TRBD1	CASSPRQGKTGNSPLHF	TGTGCCAGCTCACCCCGACAGGGAAAGACGGGGAATTCACCCCTCCACTTT
17	.	TRBV4-2	TRBJ1-4	TRBD1	CASSRRDSSPFNEKLFF	TGTGCCAGCAGCCGCCGGGACAGTTCTCCCTTTAATGAAAAACTGTTTTTT
14	.	TRBV7-6	TRBJ2-7	TRBD1	CASSLRTGADEQYF	TGTGCCAGCAGCTTACGGACAGGGGCGGACGAGCAGTACTTC
16	.	TRBV30	TRBJ1-1	TRBD1	CAWSSIFRGRNTEAFF	TGTGCCTGGAGTTCTATCTTTAGGGGGCGAAACACTGAAGCTTTCTTT
12	.	TRBV29-1	TRBJ1-4	.	CSVGGGNEKLFF	TGCAGCGTTGGGGGAGGTAATGAAAAACTGTTTTTT
14	.	TRBV28	TRBJ1-1	.	CASSEALRDTEAFF	TGTGCCAGCTCGGAGGCTCTAAGGGACACTGAAGCTTTCTTT
14	.	TRBV6-5	TRBJ1-1	.	CASSITRGASEAFF	TGTGCCAGCAGCATCACTCGGGGTGCTTCTGAAGCTTTCTTT
14	.	TRBV13	TRBJ2-7	TRBD1	CASTLGTGASQQYF	TGTGCCAGCACCTTGGGGACAGGGGCAAGCCAGCAGTACTTC
14	.	TRBV5-4	TRBJ1-1	TRBD1	CASSQDRGYTEAFF	TGTGCCAGCAGCCAAGACAGGGGATACACTGAAGCTTTCTTT
15	.	TRBV7-2	TRBJ2-7	.	CASSLVDRGTYEQYF	TGTGCCAGCAGCTTAGTCGATCGGGGAACCTACGAGCAGTACTTC
13	.	TRBV7-6	TRBJ1-1	.	CASSLDQRTEAFF	TGTGCCAGCAGCTTAGACCAGAGGACTGAAGCTTTCTTT
15	.	TRBV4-1	TRBJ2-5	TRBD1	CASSLLTGDQETQYF	TGCGCCAGCAGCCTATTAACAGGGGACCAAGAGACCCAGTACTTC
16	.	TRBV15	TRBJ2-3	TRBD1	CATSRGGTGDTDTQYF	TGTGCCACCAGCAGAGGAGGGACAGGGGACACAGATACGCAGTATTTT